These T cell receptor beta chains were read from a single sample in a study of early T cells in non-severe SARS-CoV-2 infection. In TCRdb, the 5' RACE reads were re-called with MiXCR into one record per CDR3 protein. The sample has approximately 50,000 distinct CDR3 sequences, roughly 9.6% seen once; the top ten hold less than 15%. Sample: whole blood. Receptors were obtained from an adult who was a healthcare worker with PCR-confirmed SARS-CoV-2 infection or an uninfected control (not recorded which). CDR3s include the opening cysteine and the closing phenylalanine or tryptophan. The D gene is left open where the match is weak. Where a row states a size, it is once, few, many or the class of an expanded clone; other rows omit it.

V gene	D gene	clone size	J gene	CDR3 protein	CDR3 DNA
TRBV10-2	TRBD2	many	TRBJ2-3	CASSSSGSTDTQYF	TGCGCCAGCAGTTCTAGCGGGAGCACAGATACGCAGTATTTT
TRBV5-4	NA	NA	TRBJ1-2	CASRGPTNSRGYTF	TGTGCCAGCAGGGGACCGACCAACTCTCGGGGCTACACCTTC
TRBV9	NA	many	TRBJ1-2	CASSVSGWGNYGYTF	TGTGCCAGCAGCGTGTCAGGGTGGGGCAACTATGGCTACACCTTC
TRBV12-3/TRBV12-4	TRBD1	many	TRBJ2-7	CASSSGGQGAYEQYF	TGTGCCAGCAGTTCCGGGGGACAGGGCGCCTACGAGCAGTACTTC
TRBV7-3	TRBD2	many	TRBJ2-1	CASSRAGGDRDEQFF	TGTGCCAGCAGCCGTGCGGGGGGGGATAGAGATGAGCAGTTCTTC
TRBV29-1	NA	few	TRBJ2-7	CSVGGQYYEQYF	TGCAGCGTCGGGGGACAGTACTACGAGCAGTACTTC
TRBV12-3/TRBV12-4	NA	few	TRBJ1-5	CASSFDRNQPQHF	TGTGCCAGCAGTTTTGACCGAAATCAGCCCCAGCATTTT
TRBV29-1	TRBD1	NA	TRBJ2-5	CSVAEGAETQYF	TGCAGCGTGGCAGAGGGGGCAGAGACCCAGTACTTC
TRBV12-3/TRBV12-4	TRBD1	NA	TRBJ2-5	CASSHSTGVETQYF	TGTGCCAGCAGTCACTCGACAGGGGTAGAGACCCAGTACTTC
TRBV12-3/TRBV12-4	TRBD1	many	TRBJ2-3	CASRASGTDTDTQYF	TGTGCCAGCAGGGCATCCGGGACAGACACAGATACGCAGTATTTT
TRBV28	NA	many	TRBJ1-3	CASSLNRVFYF	TGTGCCAGCAGTTTAAACAGGGTTTTTTATTTT
TRBV10-3	TRBD2	NA	TRBJ2-2	CAISEGLAGAGGELFF	TGTGCCATCAGTGAGGGACTAGCGGGAGCTGGAGGGGAGCTGTTTTTT
TRBV5-1	NA	NA	TRBJ1-3	CASRPLGSSGNTIYF	TGCGCCAGCAGACCCCTGGGGTCCTCTGGAAACACCATATATTTT
TRBV2	TRBD1	once	TRBJ1-5	CASSEAEGALTSNNQPQHF	TGTGCCAGCAGTGAAGCTGAGGGGGCCTTGACCTCCAATAATCAGCCCCAGCATTTT
TRBV6-5	NA	NA	TRBJ2-6	CASSYRVTRANVLTF	TGTGCCAGCAGTTATAGGGTCACGAGGGCCAACGTCCTGACTTTC
TRBV12-3/TRBV12-4	TRBD1	few	TRBJ2-1	CASSKTGGSEFF	TGTGCCAGCAGTAAGACAGGGGGGTCAGAGTTCTTC
TRBV29-1	NA	NA	TRBJ2-6	CSASGANVLTF	TGCAGCGCCTCTGGGGCCAACGTCCTGACTTTC
TRBV7-2	TRBD2	once	TRBJ2-7	CVSSLASGGNKNSYEQYF	TGTGTCAGCAGCTTAGCGAGCGGGGGGAACAAAAACTCCTACGAGCAGTACTTC
TRBV5-1	NA	NA	TRBJ2-3	CASSFPEADTQYF	TGCGCCAGCAGCTTCCCCGAGGCAGATACGCAGTATTTT
TRBV19	NA	many	TRBJ2-1	CASSIAGEAFDEQFF	TGTGCCAGTAGTATAGCGGGAGAAGCTTTCGATGAGCAGTTCTTC
TRBV9	TRBD1	NA	TRBJ1-6	CASSQDREVSPLHF	TGTGCCAGCAGCCAGGACAGGGAGGTTTCACCCCTCCACTTT
TRBV21-1	NA	many	TRBJ2-1	CASSKTGYNEQFF	TGTGCCAGCAGCAAAACAGGGTACAATGAGCAGTTCTTC
TRBV12-5	TRBD2	few	TRBJ2-7	CASATGTSREQYF	TGTGCTAGTGCCACGGGGACTAGCCGCGAGCAGTACTTC
TRBV4-3	NA	NA	TRBJ2-6	CASSHDWGSGANVLTF	TGCGCCAGCAGCCATGACTGGGGCTCTGGGGCCAACGTCCTGACTTTC
TRBV24-1	NA	few	TRBJ2-3	CATSDAGTKATDTQYF	TGTGCCACCAGTGATGCCGGGACCAAAGCCACAGATACGCAGTATTTT
TRBV7-9	NA	many	TRBJ1-2	CASSQGGRRQNYGYTF	TGTGCCAGCAGCCAAGGAGGTCGGAGACAGAACTATGGCTACACCTTC
TRBV27	NA	medium-sized	TRBJ2-7	CASSSPTGLGNYGSYEQYF	TGTGCCAGCAGTTCCCCCACTGGGCTGGGAAACTATGGGTCCTACGAGCAGTACTTC
TRBV2	NA	many	TRBJ2-2	CASSTGHSGPTGELFF	TGTGCCAGCAGTACGGGACACTCTGGTCCCACCGGGGAGCTGTTTTTT
TRBV7-9	TRBD1	many	TRBJ1-3	CASSLFAGQGSGNTIYF	TGTGCCAGCAGCTTATTTGCGGGACAGGGATCTGGAAACACCATATATTTT
TRBV12-3/TRBV12-4	NA	few	TRBJ2-7	CASGGRSQGEQYF	TGTGCCAGCGGGGGACGGAGTCAGGGCGAGCAGTACTTC
TRBV6-5	NA	many	TRBJ1-1	CASSSRTDTEAFF	TGTGCCAGCAGCTCAAGGACGGATACAGAAGCTTTCTTT
TRBV6-5	NA	few	TRBJ2-1	CASSYSRTDNEQFF	TGTGCCAGCAGTTACTCGCGGACGGACAATGAGCAGTTCTTC
TRBV5-6	NA	few	TRBJ1-2	CASSLDGTPVGYTF	TGTGCCAGCAGCTTGGATGGGACACCAGTGGGCTACACCTTC
TRBV5-4	TRBD2	few	TRBJ2-3	CASSPRGGPRSDTQYF	TGTGCCAGCAGCCCACGGGGGGGTCCTCGGTCAGATACGCAGTATTTT
TRBV6-6	TRBD2	NA	TRBJ2-1	CASRMTSGTRGEQFF	TGTGCCAGCAGGATGACTAGCGGGACCCGGGGTGAGCAGTTCTTC
TRBV7-6	NA	many	TRBJ2-3	CASSSLMRDTQYF	TGTGCCAGCAGCTCCTTAATGAGGGATACGCAGTATTTT
TRBV11-2	NA	NA	TRBJ1-4	CASSLAGEKLFF	TGTGCCAGCAGCCTAGCGGGGGAAAAACTGTTTTTT
TRBV20-1	TRBD2	NA	TRBJ2-1	CSAGTTTYNEQFF	TGCAGCGCCGGGACTACCACCTACAATGAGCAGTTCTTC
TRBV6-1	NA	once	TRBJ2-4	CASSAGSRNLQYF	TGTGCCAGCAGTGCGGGTTCAAGGAATCTTCAGTACTTC
TRBV20-1	NA	few	TRBJ2-7	CSGGNYEQYF	TGCAGTGGGGGGAACTACGAGCAGTACTTC
TRBV12-3/TRBV12-4	NA	few	TRBJ2-2	CASSPGIGELFF	TGTGCCAGCAGTCCGGGGATCGGGGAGCTGTTTTTT
TRBV9	NA	NA	TRBJ2-7	CASSVEAPAYEQYF	TGTGCCAGCAGCGTAGAAGCGCCGGCCTACGAGCAGTACTTC
TRBV12-5	NA	many	TRBJ2-3	CASGFHWPGTDTQYF	TGTGCTAGTGGTTTCCACTGGCCGGGCACAGATACGCAGTATTTT
TRBV2	TRBD2	few	TRBJ2-2	CASSLAGGKTGELFF	TGTGCCAGCAGTCTAGCGGGGGGAAAAACCGGGGAGCTGTTTTTT
TRBV10-3	NA	many	TRBJ1-1	CAIGSSPNTEAFF	TGTGCCATCGGTAGCAGCCCGAACACTGAAGCTTTCTTT
TRBV9	NA	once	TRBJ2-6	CASSVLSGANVLTF	TGTGCCAGCAGCGTACTGTCTGGGGCCAACGTCCTGACTTTC
TRBV29-1	NA	once	TRBJ2-3	CSVSMKDTQYF	TGCAGCGTCTCAATGAAAGATACGCAGTATTTT
TRBV7-9	NA	many	TRBJ1-1	CASSLSGTEAFF	TGTGCCAGCAGCTTATCAGGCACTGAAGCTTTCTTT
TRBV20-1	TRBD2	few	TRBJ2-1	CSAPDPGTSGSDEQFF	TGCAGTGCTCCCGACCCCGGGACTAGCGGGAGCGATGAGCAGTTCTTC